A selection of T cell receptor beta chains follows, all from one sample in a study of T cells in Graves' hyperthyroidism and ophthalmopathy. From the multiplex PCR reads, TCRdb called clonotypes with MiXCR, one entry per CDR3 protein. The top ten clones hold 30% of a sample with about 270,000 distinct CDR3 sequences, nearly 15% of them seen once. The source material was blood. Source of these receptors: a woman aged 45-60 years with Graves' hyperthyroidism that later progressed to Graves' ophthalmopathy. The CDR3 runs from the conserved cysteine through the conserved F or W. The D gene is left open where the match is weak. Where a row states a size, it is once, few, many or the class of an expanded clone; other rows omit it.

d_call	clone_size	j_call	v_call	cdr3_aa	cdr3_nt
TRBD2	many	TRBJ2-7	TRBV28	CASTRLAGSYEQYF	TGTGCCAGCACGCGACTAGCGGGCTCCTACGAGCAGTACTTC
TRBD1	NA	TRBJ1-5	TRBV19	CASSMGGQGYGPQHF	TGTGCCAGTAGTATGGGGGGACAGGGGTACGGGCCCCAGCATTTT
NA	many	TRBJ1-3	TRBV13	CASSLYSHGNTIYF	TGTGCCAGCAGCTTATACAGCCACGGAAACACCATATATTTT
NA	many	TRBJ2-5	TRBV18	CASSPVISATQYF	TGTGCCAGCTCACCTGTTATTTCAGCGACCCAGTACTTC
TRBD2	many	TRBJ2-7	TRBV20-1	CSASETSGSATGEQYF	TGCAGTGCTAGTGAGACTAGCGGGAGCGCCACGGGCGAGCAGTACTTC
NA	many	TRBJ2-2	TRBV20-1	CSARDQRLSNTGELFF	TGCAGTGCTAGAGATCAGCGACTGAGTAACACCGGGGAGCTGTTTTTT
TRBD1	few	TRBJ1-1	TRBV19	CASRTPGQRNTEAFF	TGTGCCAGTAGAACACCGGGACAGAGGAACACTGAAGCTTTCTTT
TRBD2	NA	TRBJ2-1	TRBV6-5	CASSYGTSYEQFF	TGTGCCAGCAGTTACGGGACTAGCTATGAGCAGTTCTTC
TRBD1	many	TRBJ1-5	TRBV24-1	CATVPATGGNQPQHF	TGTGCCACCGTGCCTGCAACAGGGGGGAATCAGCCCCAGCATTTT
NA	NA	TRBJ2-2	TRBV15	CATRGEPGGELFF	TGTGCCACCAGGGGGGAACCAGGCGGGGAGCTGTTTTTT
NA	many	TRBJ1-4	TRBV2	CASGGQHATNEKLFF	TGTGCCAGCGGCGGACAGCATGCAACTAATGAAAAACTGTTTTTT
NA	many	TRBJ2-3	TRBV5-1	CASKSPGTDTQYF	TGCGCCAGCAAGAGTCCAGGGACAGATACGCAGTATTTT
TRBD2	many	TRBJ2-3	TRBV11-2	CASSVQRGSTDTQYF	TGTGCCAGCAGCGTCCAGCGGGGCAGCACAGATACGCAGTATTTT
NA	few	TRBJ1-6	TRBV28	CASSPGLALHF	TGTGCCAGCAGCCCCGGCTTGGCCCTCCACTTT
NA	NA	TRBJ2-3	TRBV10-3	CAIGGTAQDTQYF	TGTGCCATCGGAGGGACAGCTCAGGATACGCAGTATTTT
NA	many	TRBJ2-5	TRBV15	CATSRVYRVIGETQYF	TGTGCCACCAGCAGAGTGTACAGGGTGATAGGAGAGACCCAGTACTTC
NA	few	TRBJ1-1	TRBV4-1	CASSQGKGSMNTEAFF	TGCGCCAGCAGCCAAGGGAAGGGATCAATGAACACTGAAGCTTTCTTT
TRBD1	NA	TRBJ1-4	TRBV28	CASSPETGVNEKLFF	TGTGCCAGCAGTCCCGAGACAGGGGTGAATGAAAAACTGTTTTTT
NA	NA	TRBJ2-2	TRBV7-9	CASSPTSNTGELFF	TGTGCCAGCAGCCCCACTAGCAACACCGGGGAGCTGTTTTTT
NA	few	TRBJ1-4	TRBV20-1	CSASAEVDEKLFF	TGCAGTGCTAGTGCGGAGGTGGATGAAAAACTGTTTTTT
NA	few	TRBJ2-1	TRBV6-4	CALTGGLDEQFF	TGTGCGCTAACTGGGGGCTTGGATGAGCAGTTCTTC
NA	many	TRBJ1-1	TRBV5-1	CASSSQNGRRSSTEAFF	TGCGCCAGCAGCTCACAGAACGGGAGACGTTCGAGCACTGAAGCTTTCTTT
TRBD2	NA	TRBJ2-5	TRBV20-1	CSAPPGLGVEKTQYF	TGCAGTGCGCCGCCGGGACTAGGGGTCGAAAAGACCCAGTACTTC
NA	few	TRBJ2-7	TRBV6-5	CASSYSMHPYEQYF	TGTGCCAGCAGTTACTCGATGCATCCCTACGAGCAGTACTTC
TRBD1	few	TRBJ1-1	TRBV30	CAWTAQGANTEAFF	TGTGCCTGGACCGCACAGGGGGCTAACACTGAAGCTTTCTTT
NA	few	TRBJ1-2	TRBV6-5	CASSLEGSGGYTF	TGTGCCAGCAGTCTCGAGGGCTCAGGTGGCTACACCTTC
NA	many	TRBJ1-2	TRBV11-2	CASSLARDTRYGYTF	TGTGCCAGCAGCCTGGCCCGGGACACCCGCTATGGCTACACCTTC
TRBD2	many	TRBJ2-1	TRBV28	CATLGESEREGFEQFF	TGTGCCACCCTGGGGGAGTCGGAGCGGGAGGGCTTTGAGCAGTTCTTC
NA	many	TRBJ2-4	TRBV28	CASSPPARNIQYF	TGTGCCAGCAGTCCCCCCGCCCGAAACATTCAGTACTTC
NA	many	TRBJ2-7	TRBV5-1	CASSDGDTLYEQYF	TGCGCCAGCAGCGACGGCGACACCCTCTACGAGCAGTACTTC
NA	NA	TRBJ1-6	TRBV5-1	CASSVLGRPDSPLHF	TGCGCCAGCAGCGTGTTAGGACGGCCCGATTCACCCCTCCACTTT
NA	many	TRBJ1-1	TRBV20-1	CSALGRLDTEAFF	TGCAGTGCTTTAGGACGTCTGGACACTGAAGCTTTCTTT